This T cell receptor (beta chain) was recorded in a study of T cell responses to AZD1222 COVID-19 vaccine. Note on this clone: Its antigen is currently unknown.

Produced via immunoSEQ multiplex PCR; TCRdb's table is partial and in-frame only. The sample holds more than 250,000 clones, 90% to 95% seen once. This CDR3 spans 14 amino acids. The V end was cut by 6 bases, the J end by 0 bases, with 10 bases between. Germline V gene lookup returns CDR1 MNHEY and CDR2 SMNVEV (reference sequence). Notes on the study in general: In the spike-specific TCR repertoire, nearly half reportedly target unmutated variant regions. Clonal diversity was possibly underestimated; the donors were predominantly white British and more often female. Elevations in Spike-specific TCR breadth and depth followed administration of two AZD1222 doses.

The chain couples TRBV27 to TRBJ2-3, with a weak D call TRBD2 (6 bases). This material consisted of peripheral blood, taken on day 0 of AZD1222 vaccination. The origin of this receptor is an adult in good health. The CDR3 sequence: CASRALASTDTQYF. CDR3 in DNA: TGTGCCAGCAGGGCACTAGCTAGCACAGATACGCAGTATTTT.